A selection of T cell receptor beta chains follows, all from one sample in a study of T cell repertoires in cytomegalovirus infection. What these receptors recognize is not known. MiXCR was run by TCRdb on the reads, yielding one entry per CDR3 protein. The table has under 450,000 distinct CDR3 sequences, just under 35% seen once; the top ten hold about 13%. Sample: cultured PBMCs, taken from culture after CMV antigen stimulation. The source of these receptors is a human donor in good health (CMV status not recorded). Some clones in this sample may be carry-over from other donors' samples. The CDR3 runs from the conserved cysteine through the conserved F or W. Each record gives: D gene, J gene, V gene, clone size, CDR3 protein, CDR3 DNA. A D gene is named only where the DNA matches it firmly. Not all rows give a size; the values are once, few, many and, for expanded clones, a class.

D gene: NA
J gene: TRBJ2-4
V gene: TRBV18
clone size: NA
CDR3 protein: CASRELAASLAKNIQYF
CDR3 DNA: TGTGCCAGCCGGGAGTTAGCGGCAAGCCTAGCCAAAAACATTCAGTACTTC

D gene: NA
J gene: TRBJ2-1
V gene: TRBV6-4
clone size: few
CDR3 protein: CASSDSNRMQQFF
CDR3 DNA: TGTGCCAGCAGTGACTCGAATCGCATGCAGCAGTTCTTC

D gene: TRBD1
J gene: TRBJ1-1
V gene: TRBV5-4
clone size: few
CDR3 protein: CASSLGGTGEAFF
CDR3 DNA: TGTGCCAGCAGCTTGGGTGGGACAGGTGAAGCTTTCTTT

D gene: TRBD2
J gene: TRBJ2-1
V gene: TRBV7-6
clone size: NA
CDR3 protein: CASSTLAGAYNEQFF
CDR3 DNA: TGTGCCAGCAGCACTCTAGCGGGAGCCTACAATGAGCAGTTCTTC

D gene: NA
J gene: TRBJ2-7
V gene: TRBV12-3/TRBV12-4
clone size: few
CDR3 protein: CASTGSLLGEQYF
CDR3 DNA: TGTGCCAGTACGGGGAGCCTGTTAGGGGAGCAGTACTTC

D gene: NA
J gene: TRBJ2-2
V gene: TRBV12-3/TRBV12-4
clone size: NA
CDR3 protein: CASTMGEGRTLNTGELFF
CDR3 DNA: TGTGCCAGCACCATGGGAGAGGGGAGGACCCTAAACACCGGGGAGCTGTTTTTT

D gene: TRBD1
J gene: TRBJ1-1
V gene: TRBV19
clone size: NA
CDR3 protein: CASSRLGQIQGEAFF
CDR3 DNA: TGTGCCAGTAGTAGATTGGGACAGATACAGGGAGAAGCTTTCTTT

D gene: NA
J gene: TRBJ2-1
V gene: TRBV7-2
clone size: many
CDR3 protein: CASSLNRRQSYNEQFF
CDR3 DNA: TGTGCCAGCAGCTTAAATCGGCGACAGTCCTACAATGAGCAGTTCTTC

D gene: NA
J gene: TRBJ1-5
V gene: TRBV4-2
clone size: NA
CDR3 protein: CASSQESGGRVQPQHF
CDR3 DNA: TGTGCCAGCAGCCAAGAAAGTGGAGGACGAGTCCAGCCCCAGCATTTT

D gene: TRBD1
J gene: TRBJ1-4
V gene: TRBV28
clone size: NA
CDR3 protein: CASSFSRAGGEKLFF
CDR3 DNA: TGTGCCAGCAGTTTTTCTCGAGCAGGGGGTGAAAAACTGTTTTTT

D gene: NA
J gene: TRBJ2-1
V gene: TRBV7-9
clone size: few
CDR3 protein: CASSPDSYSSYNEQFF
CDR3 DNA: TGTGCCAGCAGTCCGGACAGCTATAGCTCCTACAATGAGCAGTTCTTC

D gene: TRBD2
J gene: TRBJ2-2
V gene: TRBV5-1
clone size: NA
CDR3 protein: CASSLDPIAGAGELFF
CDR3 DNA: TGCGCCAGCAGCTTGGACCCGATAGCGGGAGCCGGGGAGCTGTTTTTT

D gene: NA
J gene: TRBJ1-2
V gene: TRBV7-2
clone size: few
CDR3 protein: CASRTGTGSYGYTF
CDR3 DNA: TGTGCCAGCAGGACCGGGACGGGTTCTTATGGCTACACCTTC

D gene: TRBD1
J gene: TRBJ1-4
V gene: TRBV7-6
clone size: NA
CDR3 protein: CATEGAETQEKLFF
CDR3 DNA: TGTGCCACCGAGGGGGCCGAGACACAAGAAAAACTGTTTTTT

D gene: NA
J gene: TRBJ1-4
V gene: TRBV20-1
clone size: NA
CDR3 protein: CSASRGVNEKLFF
CDR3 DNA: TGCAGTGCTAGTCGGGGGGTGAATGAAAAACTGTTTTTT

D gene: NA
J gene: TRBJ2-1
V gene: TRBV7-3
clone size: many
CDR3 protein: CASSLDTFRTGFYNEQFF
CDR3 DNA: TGTGCCAGCAGCCTAGACACTTTCCGGACGGGTTTCTACAATGAGCAGTTCTTC

D gene: NA
J gene: TRBJ1-2
V gene: TRBV5-6
clone size: NA
CDR3 protein: CASSSGLDGYTF
CDR3 DNA: TGTGCCAGCAGCTCCGGTCTGGATGGCTACACCTTC

D gene: TRBD1
J gene: TRBJ1-1
V gene: TRBV7-6
clone size: few
CDR3 protein: CASSLQTGGTEAFF
CDR3 DNA: TGTGCCAGCAGCTTACAGACAGGGGGCACTGAAGCTTTCTTT

D gene: NA
J gene: TRBJ2-3
V gene: TRBV25-1
clone size: few
CDR3 protein: CASINLRNTQYF
CDR3 DNA: TGTGCCAGCATAAATCTGCGAAATACGCAGTATTTT

D gene: TRBD2
J gene: TRBJ2-2
V gene: TRBV7-8
clone size: many
CDR3 protein: CASSPGLAGATGELFF
CDR3 DNA: TGTGCCAGCAGCCCAGGACTAGCGGGAGCTACCGGGGAGCTGTTTTTT

D gene: NA
J gene: TRBJ2-3
V gene: TRBV10-1
clone size: once
CDR3 protein: CASSEGRGIGTDTQYF
CDR3 DNA: TGCGCCAGCAGTGAGGGTAGGGGGATTGGCACAGATACGCAGTATTTT

D gene: TRBD2
J gene: TRBJ2-2
V gene: TRBV28
clone size: NA
CDR3 protein: CASQTAGTRMNTGELFF
CDR3 DNA: TGTGCCAGCCAAACCGCCGGGACTAGAATGAACACCGGGGAGCTGTTTTTT

D gene: TRBD2
J gene: TRBJ2-3
V gene: TRBV20-1
clone size: many
CDR3 protein: CSASNSGRGTDTQYF
CDR3 DNA: TGCAGTGCTAGTAATAGCGGGAGGGGCACAGATACGCAGTATTTT

D gene: NA
J gene: TRBJ1-5
V gene: TRBV12-3/TRBV12-4
clone size: many
CDR3 protein: CASSPRDGDQPQHF
CDR3 DNA: TGTGCCAGCAGTCCCCGGGACGGGGATCAGCCCCAGCATTTT

D gene: NA
J gene: TRBJ1-5
V gene: TRBV7-6
clone size: NA
CDR3 protein: CASSLQSGLNQPQHF
CDR3 DNA: TGTGCCAGCAGCCTCCAGTCGGGGCTGAATCAGCCCCAGCATTTT

D gene: NA
J gene: TRBJ1-2
V gene: TRBV28
clone size: NA
CDR3 protein: CASHSPVQLFYGYTF
CDR3 DNA: TGTGCCAGCCATTCCCCAGTCCAACTATTCTATGGCTACACCTTC

D gene: NA
J gene: TRBJ1-5
V gene: TRBV7-2
clone size: many
CDR3 protein: CASSPLDRTDQPQHF
CDR3 DNA: TGTGCCAGCAGCCCCCTTGACAGAACTGATCAGCCCCAGCATTTT

D gene: NA
J gene: TRBJ2-1
V gene: TRBV5-4
clone size: few
CDR3 protein: CASSLNLAYHEQFF
CDR3 DNA: TGTGCCAGCAGCTTGAACCTAGCGTATCATGAGCAGTTCTTC

D gene: TRBD2
J gene: TRBJ2-1
V gene: TRBV12-3/TRBV12-4
clone size: NA
CDR3 protein: CASRTSARQNEQFF
CDR3 DNA: TGTGCCAGCCGGACTAGCGCGAGACAGAATGAGCAGTTCTTC

D gene: TRBD2
J gene: TRBJ2-1
V gene: TRBV7-8
clone size: NA
CDR3 protein: CASSPPAGLAAHEQFF
CDR3 DNA: TGTGCCAGCAGTCCCCCCGCCGGACTAGCGGCCCATGAGCAGTTCTTC

D gene: TRBD1
J gene: TRBJ2-4
V gene: TRBV5-1
clone size: few
CDR3 protein: CASSVGQGAVIQYF
CDR3 DNA: TGCGCCAGCAGCGTGGGACAGGGGGCGGTCATTCAGTACTTC

D gene: NA
J gene: TRBJ2-5
V gene: TRBV6-1
clone size: few
CDR3 protein: CASIELAGSYQETQYF
CDR3 DNA: TGTGCCAGCATAGAGTTGGCAGGGTCGTACCAAGAGACCCAGTACTTC

D gene: TRBD2
J gene: TRBJ2-1
V gene: TRBV24-1
clone size: NA
CDR3 protein: CATTSGSIPNEQFF
CDR3 DNA: TGTGCCACCACCAGCGGGAGTATACCCAATGAGCAGTTCTTC

D gene: TRBD2
J gene: TRBJ2-1
V gene: TRBV11-2
clone size: NA
CDR3 protein: CASSLGGSKGLNEQFF
CDR3 DNA: TGTGCCAGCAGCCTGGGGGGGAGTAAAGGTTTGAATGAGCAGTTCTTC

D gene: TRBD1
J gene: TRBJ1-5
V gene: TRBV11-2
clone size: NA
CDR3 protein: CASSFDRGHQPQHF
CDR3 DNA: TGTGCCAGCAGCTTTGACAGGGGGCATCAGCCCCAGCATTTT

D gene: NA
J gene: TRBJ2-7
V gene: TRBV5-4
clone size: NA
CDR3 protein: CASSGNRKSTYEQYF
CDR3 DNA: TGTGCCAGCAGCGGAAACAGGAAATCCACCTACGAGCAGTACTTC

D gene: NA
J gene: TRBJ1-1
V gene: TRBV2
clone size: NA
CDR3 protein: CAGGDGTTEAFF
CDR3 DNA: TGTGCCGGGGGGGACGGTACCACTGAAGCTTTCTTT

D gene: NA
J gene: TRBJ2-1
V gene: TRBV6-5
clone size: few
CDR3 protein: CASSYSNSVGGNEQFF
CDR3 DNA: TGTGCCAGCAGTTACTCGAATAGCGTTGGGGGTAATGAGCAGTTCTTC

D gene: NA
J gene: TRBJ2-2
V gene: TRBV6-8
clone size: NA
CDR3 protein: CASRTPRAGDPGELFF
CDR3 DNA: TGTGCCAGCAGGACCCCGCGGGCAGGAGATCCCGGGGAGCTGTTTTTT